The rows below give T cell receptor beta chains drawn from one sample of a study of blood T cell repertoires in COVID-19. Data came from immunoSEQ multiplex PCR; TCRdb stores just in-frame clones and leaves some out. Altogether approximately 140,000 clones are present, around four fifths being singletons, with the ten largest covering roughly 2%. The specimen sequenced was peripheral blood. The receptors shown here come from a man in his sixties or seventies with acute or convalescent COVID-19. Both conserved end residues are part of each CDR3. The D gene is left open where the match is weak. Not all rows give a size; the values are once, few, many and, for expanded clones, a class.

CDR3aa | CDR3nt | j_gene | len | abundance | v_gene | d_gene
CASRGGRRNTEAFF | TGTGCCAGCAGAGGGGGACGCCGAAACACTGAAGCTTTCTTT | TRBJ1-1 | 14 | NA | TRBV27 | NA
CASSAGGATTGELFF | TGTGCCAGCTCAGCAGGGGGCGCGACCACCGGGGAGCTGTTTTTT | TRBJ2-2 | 15 | NA | TRBV18 | TRBD1
CASSPTGSYNEQFF | TGCGCCAGCAGCCCTACGGGGAGTTACAATGAGCAGTTCTTC | TRBJ2-1 | 14 | NA | TRBV5-1 | NA
CASRIQGSEQYF | TGTGCCAGCAGGATCCAGGGATCCGAGCAGTACTTC | TRBJ2-7 | 12 | few | TRBV2 | NA
CASSQETVPNNSPLHF | TGCGCCAGCAGCCAAGAGACAGTGCCAAATAATTCACCCCTCCACTTT | TRBJ1-6 | 16 | NA | TRBV4-1 | NA
CAWSVISNQPQHF | TGTGCCTGGAGTGTTATTAGCAATCAGCCCCAGCATTTT | TRBJ1-5 | 13 | NA | TRBV30 | NA
CASSLAAPKNIQYF | TGTGCCAGCAGCTTAGCAGCACCCAAAAACATTCAGTACTTC | TRBJ2-4 | 14 | once | TRBV7-9 | NA
CASVGGSYNEQFF | TGTGCCAGTGTGGGGGGCTCCTACAATGAGCAGTTCTTC | TRBJ2-1 | 13 | NA | TRBV19 | NA
CAISRDPTGELFF | TGTGCCATATCGCGGGACCCTACCGGGGAGCTGTTTTTT | TRBJ2-2 | 13 | NA | TRBV24-1 | NA
CASSRGLAGLTDTQYF | TGTGCCAGCAGCCGGGGACTAGCGGGGTTAACGGATACGCAGTATTTT | TRBJ2-3 | 16 | few | TRBV11-1 | TRBD2
CASSLDTYEQYF | TGTGCCAGCAGCCTCGACACCTACGAGCAGTACTTC | TRBJ2-7 | 12 | NA | TRBV9 | NA
CASSTPSGGAYEQYF | TGTGCCAGCAGCACTCCTAGCGGGGGGGCCTACGAGCAGTACTTC | TRBJ2-7 | 15 | NA | TRBV7-2 | TRBD2
CASSPAGLAGGNEQFF | TGTGCCAGCAGCCCCGCCGGACTAGCGGGAGGCAATGAGCAGTTCTTC | TRBJ2-1 | 16 | NA | TRBV7-2 | TRBD2
CASSQDWPPRETQYF | TGTGCCAGCAGCCAAGATTGGCCCCCGCGGGAGACCCAGTACTTC | TRBJ2-5 | 15 | once | TRBV4-2 | NA
CASSQDQARSGYTF | TGTGCCAGCAGCCAAGATCAGGCACGGTCGGGCTACACCTTC | TRBJ1-2 | 14 | once | TRBV3-1/TRBV3-2 | NA